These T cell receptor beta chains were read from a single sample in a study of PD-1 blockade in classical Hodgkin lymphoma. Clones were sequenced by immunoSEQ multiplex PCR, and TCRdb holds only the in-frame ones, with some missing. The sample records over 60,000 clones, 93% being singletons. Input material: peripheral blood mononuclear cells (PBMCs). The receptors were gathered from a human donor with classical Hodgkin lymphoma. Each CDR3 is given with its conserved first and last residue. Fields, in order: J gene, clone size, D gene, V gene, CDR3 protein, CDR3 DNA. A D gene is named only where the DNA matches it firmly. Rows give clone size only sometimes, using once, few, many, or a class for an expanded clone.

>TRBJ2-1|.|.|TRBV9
CASSVAGNEQFF
TGTGCCAGCAGCGTAGCAGGTAATGAGCAGTTCTTC
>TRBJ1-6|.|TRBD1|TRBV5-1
CASSFQGALPNSPLHF
TGCGCCAGCAGCTTCCAGGGGGCCCTTCCAAATTCACCCCTCCACTTT
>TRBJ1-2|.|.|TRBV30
CAWSIKTVSYGYTF
TGTGCCTGGAGTATTAAGACAGTCTCCTATGGCTACACCTTC
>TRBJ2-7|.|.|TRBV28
CASSLGGTVSYEQYF
TGTGCCAGCAGTTTAGGCGGGACAGTCTCCTACGAGCAGTACTTC
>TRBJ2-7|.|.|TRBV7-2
CASSLSPSYEQYF
TGTGCCAGCAGCTTATCACCCTCCTACGAGCAGTACTTC
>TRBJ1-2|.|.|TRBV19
CASSPQPLNYGYTF
TGTGCCAGTAGTCCCCAACCATTGAACTATGGCTACACCTTC
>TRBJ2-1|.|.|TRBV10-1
CASSLGPPNEQFF
TGCGCCAGCAGTTTGGGACCACCCAATGAGCAGTTCTTC
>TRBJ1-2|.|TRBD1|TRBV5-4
CASRGQGQGIYGYTF
TGTGCCAGCAGGGGCCAGGGACAGGGAATCTATGGCTACACCTTC
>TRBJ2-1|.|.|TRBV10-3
CAIRTDGTYNEQFF
TGTGCCATCAGGACGGACGGAACCTACAATGAGCAGTTCTTC
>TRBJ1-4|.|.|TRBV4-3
CASSQRGIGDRGKLFF
TGCGCCAGCAGCCAAAGGGGGATCGGGGATAGGGGAAAACTGTTTTTT
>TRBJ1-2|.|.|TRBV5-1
CASSLAGRETDGYTF
TGCGCCAGCAGCTTGGCCGGACGGGAGACGGATGGCTACACCTTC
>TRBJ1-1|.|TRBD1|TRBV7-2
CASSPGTGRTEAFF
TGTGCCAGCAGCCCTGGGACAGGGCGCACTGAAGCTTTCTTT
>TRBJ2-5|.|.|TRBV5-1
CASSLGPQGKQETQYF
TGCGCCAGCAGCTTGGGGCCCCAGGGGAAACAAGAGACCCAGTACTTC
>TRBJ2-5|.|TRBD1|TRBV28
CASPYPRGTGKETQYF
TGTGCCAGCCCTTACCCCCGCGGGACAGGGAAAGAGACCCAGTACTTC
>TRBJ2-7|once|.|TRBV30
CAWSKVHEQYF
TGTGCCTGGAGTAAGGTACACGAGCAGTACTTC
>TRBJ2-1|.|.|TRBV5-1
CASSLQGTTYNEQFF
TGCGCCAGCAGCTTACAGGGGACTACCTACAATGAGCAGTTCTTC
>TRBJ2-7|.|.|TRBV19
CASSDYSSSPFEQYF
TGTGCCAGTAGTGATTATTCTAGCTCCCCCTTTGAGCAGTACTTC
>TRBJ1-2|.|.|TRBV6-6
CASSYSAEGGYTF
TGTGCCAGCAGTTACTCCGCAGAGGGGGGCTACACCTTC